A selection of T cell receptor beta chains follows, all from one sample in a study of control samples from healthy donors and cancer patients. Here immunoSEQ multiplex PCR was the method, and the copy in TCRdb shows in-frame clones only, minus some. Here the sample spans about 110,000 clones, about 80% being singletons. The specimen was blood. These receptors all stem from a man younger than 35 in good health. Each CDR3 is given with its conserved first and last residue. D genes are given only for firm matches. Expanded clones get a size class; other rows say once, few or many, or leave the size out.

d_gene	v_gene	abundance	j_gene	CDR3aa	CDR3nt
-	TRBV6-2/TRBV6-3	-	TRBJ2-5	CASSTRGPGSQETQYF	TGTGCCAGCAGTACCCGGGGGCCCGGGAGCCAAGAGACCCAGTACTTC
-	TRBV27	-	TRBJ1-1	CASSLRGRWAEAFF	TGTGCCAGCAGTTTACGGGGTCGCTGGGCTGAAGCTTTCTTT
TRBD1	TRBV29-1	-	TRBJ1-5	CSGGGGTGNQPQHF	TGCAGCGGTGGGGGGGGGACAGGCAATCAGCCCCAGCATTTT
-	TRBV7-2	-	TRBJ1-5	CASQYIYSNQPQHF	TGTGCCAGCCAGTATATATATAGCAATCAGCCCCAGCATTTT
-	TRBV7-9	-	TRBJ1-2	CASSSLGGDNYGYTF	TGTGCCAGCAGCTCTCTCGGGGGAGACAACTATGGCTACACCTTC
TRBD1	TRBV6-5	-	TRBJ2-7	CASSFPPGRGEQYF	TGTGCCAGCAGTTTCCCCCCGGGCAGGGGGGAGCAGTACTTC
-	TRBV5-1	few	TRBJ2-5	CASSLTSSQETQYF	TGCGCCAGCAGCTTGACTAGTTCGCAAGAGACCCAGTACTTC
-	TRBV19	-	TRBJ1-5	CASRLNSNQPQHF	TGTGCCAGTCGGCTAAATAGCAATCAGCCCCAGCATTTT
TRBD1	TRBV19	-	TRBJ2-5	CASSVGPTGTPFSRETQYF	TGTGCCAGTAGTGTGGGTCCGACAGGGACCCCCTTTTCAAGGGAGACCCAGTACTTC
-	TRBV19	-	TRBJ2-5	CASSGVWGTQETQYF	TGTGCCAGTAGTGGGGTGTGGGGGACCCAAGAGACCCAGTACTTC
TRBD1	TRBV7-3	-	TRBJ2-1	CASSPLKWDRTFF	TGTGCCAGCAGCCCCCTAAAGTGGGACAGGACCTTCTTC
-	TRBV18	-	TRBJ2-2	CASSPPAASASTGELFF	TGTGCCAGCTCACCACCGGCGGCTTCGGCGAGCACCGGGGAGCTGTTTTTT
-	TRBV10-3	-	TRBJ2-2	CAIRPENTGELFF	TGTGCCATCAGGCCAGAGAACACCGGGGAGCTGTTTTTT
-	TRBV4-3	-	TRBJ2-1	CASSIRPGHEQFF	TGCGCCAGCAGCATCCGACCGGGGCATGAGCAGTTCTTC
TRBD1	TRBV6-2/TRBV6-3	-	TRBJ1-1	CASSNRDRGLGTEAFF	TGTGCCAGCAGTAATCGGGACAGGGGGCTCGGCACTGAAGCTTTCTTT
TRBD1	TRBV14	-	TRBJ1-2	CASSQGRRQFSGGYGYTF	TGTGCCAGCAGCCAAGGTCGGAGACAGTTCTCAGGGGGTTATGGCTACACCTTC
-	TRBV27	-	TRBJ2-7	CASSLSQGTYEQYF	TGTGCCAGCAGTTTATCTCAGGGCACCTACGAGCAGTACTTC
TRBD2	TRBV9	-	TRBJ2-7	CASSVGTGGVYEQYF	TGTGCCAGCAGCGTAGGGACTGGGGGGGTCTACGAGCAGTACTTC
-	TRBV7-2	-	TRBJ2-3	CASSDLNGDTQYF	TGTGCCAGCAGCGACCTGAACGGAGATACGCAGTATTTT
-	TRBV12-3/TRBV12-4	-	TRBJ1-2	CASSLEGVYGYTF	TGTGCCAGCAGTTTGGAGGGTGTCTATGGCTACACCTTC
-	TRBV6-1	-	TRBJ1-4	CASSEGRRNEKLFF	TGTGCCAGCAGTGAGGGCAGAAGGAATGAAAAACTGTTTTTT
-	TRBV7-9	few	TRBJ1-2	CASSFEGYGYTF	TGTGCCAGCAGCTTTGAAGGCTATGGCTACACCTTC
TRBD1	TRBV27	few	TRBJ1-2	CASSSWTGGYGYTF	TGTGCCAGCAGCTCCTGGACAGGGGGCTATGGCTACACCTTC
TRBD2	TRBV25-1	-	TRBJ2-3	CASSAASSSGRTDTQYF	TGTGCCAGCAGTGCAGCAAGTTCTAGCGGTCGCACAGATACGCAGTATTTT
TRBD1	TRBV3-1/TRBV3-2	-	TRBJ1-6	CASSAGTGFSPLHF	TGTGCCAGCAGTGCCGGGACAGGCTTTTCACCCCTCCACTTT
TRBD2	TRBV7-9	-	TRBJ2-5	CASSPLAGGGETQYF	TGTGCCAGCAGCCCCCTTGCGGGGGGTGGAGAGACCCAGTACTTC
TRBD1	TRBV4-2	few	TRBJ1-2	CASSQHQDRGLNYGYTF	TGTGCCAGCAGCCAACACCAAGACAGGGGGCTCAACTATGGCTACACCTTC
TRBD1	TRBV7-9	-	TRBJ1-6	CASSPQTGGATPLHF	TGTGCCAGCAGCCCGCAGACAGGGGGCGCGACACCCCTCCACTTT
-	TRBV15	-	TRBJ2-1	CATSRDRIGTNFYNEQFF	TGTGCCACCAGCAGAGACCGGATCGGGACCAACTTCTACAATGAGCAGTTCTTC
-	TRBV7-2	once	TRBJ2-2	CASSTSPTNTGELFF	TGTGCCAGCAGCACCTCTCCTACGAACACCGGGGAGCTGTTTTTT
TRBD1	TRBV11-2	once	TRBJ2-5	CASSHVWDRAQETQYF	TGTGCCAGCAGCCACGTATGGGACAGGGCACAAGAGACCCAGTACTTC
TRBD1	TRBV7-9	-	TRBJ1-2	CASSSGTAALANYGYTF	TGTGCCAGCAGCTCCGGGACAGCTGCCCTTGCTAACTATGGCTACACCTTC
TRBD1	TRBV4-2	-	TRBJ1-4	CASSQATGGSANEKLFF	TGTGCCAGCAGCCAAGCTACAGGGGGTTCTGCTAATGAAAAACTGTTTTTT
TRBD1	TRBV24-1	-	TRBJ2-1	CATSDSGQGIDEQFF	TGTGCCACCAGTGACTCTGGACAGGGGATCGATGAGCAGTTCTTC
TRBD2	TRBV5-1	once	TRBJ2-5	CASSFWEGLVETQYF	TGCGCCAGCAGCTTCTGGGAGGGGCTTGTAGAGACCCAGTACTTC
-	TRBV12-3/TRBV12-4	-	TRBJ1-2	CASSLDQTYGYTF	TGTGCCAGCAGTTTAGACCAGACCTATGGCTACACCTTC
TRBD1	TRBV28	once	TRBJ1-1	CASSLQGAEAFF	TGTGCCAGCAGTCTGCAGGGGGCTGAAGCTTTCTTT
-	TRBV27	-	TRBJ2-1	CASNNLPSSYNEQFF	TGTGCCAGCAATAACCTTCCTAGCTCCTACAATGAGCAGTTCTTC
TRBD1	TRBV27	-	TRBJ2-6	CASSGTGLSGANVLTF	TGTGCCAGCAGTGGGACAGGCCTATCTGGGGCCAACGTCCTGACTTTC
-	TRBV12-3/TRBV12-4	-	TRBJ1-1	CASSLNSNTEAFF	TGTGCCAGCAGTTTAAACTCGAACACTGAAGCTTTCTTT
-	TRBV27	-	TRBJ1-6	CASSYRNSPLHF	TGTGCCAGCAGTTACAGGAATTCACCCCTCCACTTT
-	TRBV5-1	few	TRBJ1-2	CASSLRAGYGYTF	TGCGCCAGCAGCTTAAGGGCCGGCTATGGCTACACCTTC